A single sample gave rise to the 12 T cell receptor beta chains below, sequenced in a study of CD8 T cells in Susac syndrome. An amount of RNA that ranged from 0.5 to 1 ug was reverse transcribed with random hexamers. MiXCR, run by TCRdb on the immunoSEQ multiplex PCR reads, gives a single entry per CDR3 protein. This sample carries roughly 140,000 distinct CDR3 sequences, more than 90% of them seen once, and the ten largest clones take over 0.075%. Specimen: CD4+ T cells from PBMCs. The receptor set was obtained from a human donor with Susac syndrome.

The rearrangement links TRBV15 to TRBJ2-3, with a tentative D call TRBD1 (6 bases). This CDR3 comprises 21 residues. Germline values: CDR1 LNHNV, CDR2 YYDKDF (reference sequence). Trimming took 5 bases from V and 2 from J, leaving 32 bases between them. The CDR3 loop is CATSRSAHRALIIPITDTQYF. The CDR3 nucleotides are TGTGCCACCAGCCGGTCGGCCCACAGGGCCTTAATCATTCCGATCACAGATACGCAGTATTTT.

CDR3 region: CASSVETGSYNEQFF. The CDR3, as DNA: TGTGCCAGCAGCGTCGAGACAGGTTCCTACAATGAGCAGTTCTTC. V gene TRBV9 combines with J gene TRBJ2-1; D perhaps matches TRBD1 (6 bases). Germline lookup yields CDR1 SGDLS and CDR2 YYNGEE. The CDR3 is 15 residues long. Trimming cost V 2 bases and J 1 base, with 10 bases left between them.

The CDR3 nucleotides read TGTGCCATCAGTGGGACGACCGGGGAGCTGTTTTTT. Translation gives CAISGTTGELFF. This chain joins TRBV10-3 and TRBJ2-2; D is undetermined. CDR1 ENHRY and CDR2 SYGVKD come from the germline V gene. The CDR3 has 12 residues. V lost 4 bases, J lost 5 bases, and 5 bases lay in between.

The chain has TRBV12-3 or TRBV12-4 and TRBJ1-5; no reliable D call. CDR3 length: 13 residues. The ends were cut back, 3 bases at V and 9 bases at J, with 12 bases in the middle. The CDR3 sequence: CASSFPSGGPQHF. CDR3 nucleotide sequence: TGTGCCAGCAGTTTTCCCAGCGGTGGGCCCCAGCATTTT.

This clonotype was observed a single time. This sequence joins TRBV3-1 and TRBJ2-2; the D gene is possibly TRBD2 (5 bases). This CDR3 is 16 amino acids long. The germline V gene has CDR1 LGHDT and CDR2 YNNKEL (reference sequence). V was clipped by 1 base and J by 1 base, with 10 bases between them. CDR3 in DNA: TGTGCCAGCAGCCAAGCGAGCGGTTTGAACACCGGGGAGCTGTTTTTT. This sequence encodes CASSQASGLNTGELFF.

This clonotype was counted a single time. The genes are TRBV5-1 and TRBJ2-2; 10 bases line up with TRBD2. The CDR3 totals 16 residues. Trimming took 4 bases from V and 4 from J; bases not matched to a gene: 7. The germline V gene encodes CDR1 SGHRS and CDR2 YFSETQ. The CDR3 nucleotides are TGCGCCAGCAGCGGAACTAGCGGGATAAGCACCGGGGAGCTGTTTTTT. It codes for CASSGTSGISTGELFF.

This chain uses TRBV5-1 with TRBJ1-1, with TRBD1 as a possible D gene (6 bases). V was pared by 4 bases and J by 1 base, with 11 bases between. This CDR3 is built from 14 residues. Germline V CDR1 and CDR2: SGHRS, YFSETQ. The DNA of the CDR3 is TGCGCCAGCAGCACGATGACAGGGAACACTGAAGCTTTCTTT. Translated, it gives CASSTMTGNTEAFF.

The gene calls are TRBV20-1 and TRBJ2-3, with D hard to call. Between the trimmed V and J ends, which lost 5 bases and 2 bases, there was a span of 11 bases. This CDR3 has 13 amino acids. CDR1 is DFQATT and CDR2 is SNEGSKA in the germline V gene (reference sequence). CDR3 sequence (DNA): TGCAGTGCTGTCACAGATTTCACAGATACGCAGTATTTT. Its protein product is CSAVTDFTDTQYF.

The V call is TRBV9, the J call TRBJ2-7, with 9 bases that match TRBD2. The CDR3 has 15 residues. V was pared by 0 bases and J by 2 bases, with 3 bases of the junction left unmatched. CDR1 is SGDLS and CDR2 is YYNGEE in the germline V gene. CDR3 bases: TGTGCCAGCAGCGTAGACGCTAGCGGGGCCTACGAGCAGTACTTC. It encodes CASSVDASGAYEQYF.

The rearrangement uses TRBV5-1 and TRBJ2-5; no clear D gene. The CDR3 loop spans 13 amino acids. The V gene lost 4 bases and the J gene lost 2 bases, with 9 bases spanning the gap. Germline V gene data show CDR1 as SGHRS and CDR2 as YFSETQ. CDR3 loop: CASSISRQETQYF. In nucleotides, the CDR3 is TGCGCCAGCAGCATAAGCCGACAAGAGACCCAGTACTTC.

The chain employs TRBV7-2 and TRBJ1-5; no clear D. The germline gives CDR1 SGHTA, CDR2 FQGNSA. Trimming shortened V by 5 bases and J by 9 bases, and 17 bases separated the two germline ends. The CDR3 consists of 14 residues. The DNA of the CDR3 is TGTGCCAGCAGCCTTCATGGACGTGGAGGGCCCCAGCATTTT. It is translated as CASSLHGRGGPQHF.

This chain links TRBV19 with TRBJ1-5, with a possible D match to TRBD1 (5 bases). CDR3 length: 13 residues. Germline assignment: CDR1 LNHDA and CDR2 SQIVND (reference sequence). Trimming took 3 bases from V and 7 from J, leaving 10 bases between them. The CDR3 region is CASSIQGSQPQHF. The CDR3 nucleotides are TGTGCCAGTAGTATCCAGGGATCCCAGCCCCAGCATTTT.